What follows describes a single T cell receptor (beta chain). This sample was taken from a study of blood T cell repertoires in COVID-19. The junction had 6 bases not matched to a gene; V was cut back by 2 bases and J by 5 bases. CDR1 and CDR2 from the germline V gene are SGHKS and YYEKEE (reference sequence). CDR3 length: 15 residues. TCRdb's table, derived via immunoSEQ multiplex PCR, lists solely in-frame clones and lacks some. Among around 250,000 clones listed, roughly nine tenths were seen once. The clonotype comes from a human donor in a cohort exposed to, infected with or recovered from COVID-19 (not recorded which). The donor label of this sample is uncertain. The chain has TRBV5-5 and TRBJ2-7, with 11 bases that match TRBD1. Input material: PBMCs or T cells enriched from blood (not recorded which). The CDR3 nucleotides read TGTGCCAGCAGCTTCGTCCCGGGACAGGGGGACGAGCAGTACTTC. It is translated as CASSFVPGQGDEQYF.